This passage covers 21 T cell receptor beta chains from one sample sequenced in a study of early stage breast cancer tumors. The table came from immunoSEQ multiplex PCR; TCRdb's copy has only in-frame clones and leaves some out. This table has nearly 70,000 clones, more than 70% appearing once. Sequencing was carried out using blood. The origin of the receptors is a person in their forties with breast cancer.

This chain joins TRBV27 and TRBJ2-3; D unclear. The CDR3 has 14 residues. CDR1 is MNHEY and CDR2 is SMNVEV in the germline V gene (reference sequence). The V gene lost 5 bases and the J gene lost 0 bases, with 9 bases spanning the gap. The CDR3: CASSRVSSTDTQYF. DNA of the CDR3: TGTGCCAGCAGTCGAGTTTCTAGCACAGATACGCAGTATTTT.

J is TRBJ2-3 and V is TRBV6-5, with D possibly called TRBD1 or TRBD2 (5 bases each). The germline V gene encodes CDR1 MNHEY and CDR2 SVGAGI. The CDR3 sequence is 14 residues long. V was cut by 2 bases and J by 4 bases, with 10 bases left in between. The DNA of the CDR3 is TGTGCCAGCAGTTACGGTGGGGACGCAGATACGCAGTATTTT. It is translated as CASSYGGDADTQYF.

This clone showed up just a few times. The chain's CDR3 is CASSEGTVNYEQYF. CDR3 DNA sequence: TGTGCCAGCAGTGAGGGGACAGTAAACTACGAGCAGTACTTC. V is TRBV2 and J is TRBJ2-7; 7 bases map to TRBD1. CDR1 SNHLY and CDR2 FYNNEI come from the germline V gene. The V and J ends lost 3 bases and 3 bases, in that order; junction bases with no gene match: 5. CDR3 length: 14 amino acids.

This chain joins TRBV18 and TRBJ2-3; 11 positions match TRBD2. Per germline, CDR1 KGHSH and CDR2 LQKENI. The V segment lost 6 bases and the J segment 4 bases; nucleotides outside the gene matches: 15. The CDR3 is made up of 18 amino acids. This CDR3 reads CASSKLTSGSQSPDTQYF. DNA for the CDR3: TGTGCCAGCTCTAAACTCACTAGCGGGAGCCAATCCCCAGATACGCAGTATTTT. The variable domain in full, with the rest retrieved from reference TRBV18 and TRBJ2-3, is NAGVMQNPRHLVRRRGQEARLRCSPMKGHSHVYWYRQLPEEGLKFMVYLQKENIIDESGMPKERFSAEFPKEGPSILRIQQVVRGDSAAYFCASSKLTSGSQSPDTQYFGPGTRLTVL.

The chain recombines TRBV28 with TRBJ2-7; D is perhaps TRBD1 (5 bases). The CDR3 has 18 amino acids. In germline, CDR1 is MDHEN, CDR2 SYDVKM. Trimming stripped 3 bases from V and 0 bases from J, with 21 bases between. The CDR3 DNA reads TGTGCCAGCAGTTTTCAAAGTTCAGCCCAGGACAACTCCTACGAGCAGTACTTC. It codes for CASSFQSSAQDNSYEQYF. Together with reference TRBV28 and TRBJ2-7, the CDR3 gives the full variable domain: DVKVTQSSRYLVKRTGEKVFLECVQDMDHENMFWYRQDPGLGLRLIYFSYDVKMKEKGDIPEGYSVSREKKERFSLILESASTNQTSMYLCASSFQSSAQDNSYEQYFGPGTRLTVT.

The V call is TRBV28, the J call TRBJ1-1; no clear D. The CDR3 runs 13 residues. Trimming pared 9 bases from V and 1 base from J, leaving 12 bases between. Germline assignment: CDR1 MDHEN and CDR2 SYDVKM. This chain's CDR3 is CASIPAGNTEAFF. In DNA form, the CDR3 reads TGTGCCAGTATCCCCGCGGGGAACACTGAAGCTTTCTTT.

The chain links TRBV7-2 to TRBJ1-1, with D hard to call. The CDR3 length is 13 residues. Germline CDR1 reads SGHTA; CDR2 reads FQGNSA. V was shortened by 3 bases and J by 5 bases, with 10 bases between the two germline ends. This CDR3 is CASSFFAGTEAFF. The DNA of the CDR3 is TGTGCCAGCAGCTTCTTTGCCGGGACTGAAGCTTTCTTT. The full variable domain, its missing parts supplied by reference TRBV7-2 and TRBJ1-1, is GAGVSQSPSNKVTEKGKDVELRCDPISGHTALYWYRQSLGQGLEFLIYFQGNSAPDKSGLPSDRFSAERTGGSVSTLTIQRTQQEDSAVYLCASSFFAGTEAFFGQGTRLTVV.

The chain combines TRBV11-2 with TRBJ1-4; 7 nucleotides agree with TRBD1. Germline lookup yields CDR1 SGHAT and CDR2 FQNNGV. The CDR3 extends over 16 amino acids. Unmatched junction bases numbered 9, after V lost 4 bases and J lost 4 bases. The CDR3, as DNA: TGTGCCAGCAGCTCCAGAGCGACAGGGTATAATGAAAAACTGTTTTTT. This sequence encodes CASSSRATGYNEKLFF.

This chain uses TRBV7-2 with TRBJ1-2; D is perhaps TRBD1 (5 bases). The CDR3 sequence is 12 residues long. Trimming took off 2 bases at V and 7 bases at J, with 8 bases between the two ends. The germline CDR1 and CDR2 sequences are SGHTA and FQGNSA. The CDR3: CASSLQGLGYTF. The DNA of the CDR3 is TGTGCCAGCAGCTTACAGGGTCTTGGCTACACCTTC.

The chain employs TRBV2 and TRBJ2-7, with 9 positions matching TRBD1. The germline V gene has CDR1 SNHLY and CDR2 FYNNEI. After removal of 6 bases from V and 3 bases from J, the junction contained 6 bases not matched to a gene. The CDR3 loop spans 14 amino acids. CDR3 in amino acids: CASSPDRGVYEQYF. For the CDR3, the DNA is TGTGCCAGCAGCCCGGACAGGGGAGTCTACGAGCAGTACTTC. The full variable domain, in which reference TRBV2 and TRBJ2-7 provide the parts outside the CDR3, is EPEVTQTPSHQVTQMGQEVILRCVPISNHLYFYWYRQILGQKVEFLVSFYNNEISEKSEIFDDQFSVERPDGSNFTLKIRSTKLEDSAMYFCASSPDRGVYEQYFGPGTRLTVT.

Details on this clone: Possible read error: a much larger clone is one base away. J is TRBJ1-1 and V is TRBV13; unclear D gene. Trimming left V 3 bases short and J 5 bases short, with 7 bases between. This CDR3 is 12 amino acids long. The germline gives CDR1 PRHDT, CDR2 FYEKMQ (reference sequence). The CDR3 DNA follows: TGTGCCAGCAGCTTGTGGGGAACTGAAGCTTTCTTT. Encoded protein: CASSLWGTEAFF. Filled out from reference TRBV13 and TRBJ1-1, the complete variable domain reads AAGVIQSPRHLIKEKRETATLKCYPIPRHDTVYWYQQGPGQDPQFLISFYEKMQSDKGSIPDRFSAQQFSDYHSELNMSSLELGDSALYFCASSLWGTEAFFGQGTRLTVV.

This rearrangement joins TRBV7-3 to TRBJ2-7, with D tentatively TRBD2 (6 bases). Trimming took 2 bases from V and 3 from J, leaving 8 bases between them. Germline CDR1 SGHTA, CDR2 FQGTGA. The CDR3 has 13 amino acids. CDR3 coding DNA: TGTGCCAGCAGCTTAGGGCGGGACTACGAGCAGTACTTC. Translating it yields CASSLGRDYEQYF.

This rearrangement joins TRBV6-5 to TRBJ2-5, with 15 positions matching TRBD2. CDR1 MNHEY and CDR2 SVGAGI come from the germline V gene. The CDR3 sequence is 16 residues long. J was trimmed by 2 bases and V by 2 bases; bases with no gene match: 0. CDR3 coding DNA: TGTGCCAGCAGTTACGGGACTAGCGGGAGGCAAGAGACCCAGTACTTC. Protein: CASSYGTSGRQETQYF.

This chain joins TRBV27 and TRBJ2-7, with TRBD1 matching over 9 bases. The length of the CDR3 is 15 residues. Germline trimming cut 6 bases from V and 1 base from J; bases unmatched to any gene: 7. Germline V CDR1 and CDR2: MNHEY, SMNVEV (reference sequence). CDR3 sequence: CASSLSGQGSYEQYF. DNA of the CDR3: TGTGCCAGCAGCCTATCGGGACAGGGTTCCTACGAGCAGTACTTC.

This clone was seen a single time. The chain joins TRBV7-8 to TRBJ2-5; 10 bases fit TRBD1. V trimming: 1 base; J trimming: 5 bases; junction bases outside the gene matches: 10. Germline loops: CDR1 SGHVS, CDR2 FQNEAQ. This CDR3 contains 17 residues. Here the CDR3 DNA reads TGTGCCAGCAGCTTAGGGATCGGGACAGGGGAGAAGGAGACCCAGTACTTC. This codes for CASSLGIGTGEKETQYF.

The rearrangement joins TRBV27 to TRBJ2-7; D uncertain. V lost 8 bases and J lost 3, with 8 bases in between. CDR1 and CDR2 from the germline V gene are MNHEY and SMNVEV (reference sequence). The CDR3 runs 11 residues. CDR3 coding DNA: TGTGCCAGCGGGCCAATCTACGAGCAGTACTTC. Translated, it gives CASGPIYEQYF.

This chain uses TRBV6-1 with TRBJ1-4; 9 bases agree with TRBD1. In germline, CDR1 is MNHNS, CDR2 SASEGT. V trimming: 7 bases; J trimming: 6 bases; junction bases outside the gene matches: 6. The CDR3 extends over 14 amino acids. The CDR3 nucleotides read TGTGCCAGCACAGAGGGGGACAGGGATGAAAAACTGTTTTTT. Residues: CASTEGDRDEKLFF.

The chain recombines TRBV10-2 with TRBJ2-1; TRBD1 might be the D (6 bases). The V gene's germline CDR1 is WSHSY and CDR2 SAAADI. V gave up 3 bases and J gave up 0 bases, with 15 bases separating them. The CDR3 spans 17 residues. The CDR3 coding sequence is TGCGCCAGCAGTGAAGGACAGTCACCTTACTCCTACAATGAGCAGTTCTTC. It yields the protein CASSEGQSPYSYNEQFF.

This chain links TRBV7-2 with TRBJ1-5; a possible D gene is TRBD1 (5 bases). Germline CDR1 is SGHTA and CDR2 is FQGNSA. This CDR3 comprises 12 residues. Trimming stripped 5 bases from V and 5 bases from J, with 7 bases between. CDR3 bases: TGTGCCAGCAGCGTGGGGGATCAGCCCCAGCATTTT. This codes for CASSVGDQPQHF.

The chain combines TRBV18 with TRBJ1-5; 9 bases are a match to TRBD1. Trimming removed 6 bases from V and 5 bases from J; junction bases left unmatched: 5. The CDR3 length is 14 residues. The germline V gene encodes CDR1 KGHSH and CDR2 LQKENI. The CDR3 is CASSTGGGDQPQHF. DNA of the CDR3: TGTGCCAGCTCGACAGGGGGTGGAGATCAGCCCCAGCATTTT.

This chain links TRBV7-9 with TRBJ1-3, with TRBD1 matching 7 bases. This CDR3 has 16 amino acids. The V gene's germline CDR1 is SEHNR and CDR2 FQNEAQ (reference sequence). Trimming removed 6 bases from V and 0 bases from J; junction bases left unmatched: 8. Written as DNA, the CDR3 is TGTGCCAGCAGAAGAACCGGGACAGTCTCTGGAAACACCATATATTTT. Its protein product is CASRRTGTVSGNTIYF.